A single sample is the source of the 30 T cell receptor beta chains below, sequenced in a study of shared clonotypes between healthy human individuals. Data came from immunoSEQ multiplex PCR; TCRdb stores just in-frame clones and leaves some out. The sample has about 2.4 million clones, about 92% seen once; the top ten hold 0.13% to 0.15%. The sample consisted of naive CD4+ T cells sorted from blood. The subset was: CD45RA+ positively selected. These receptors came from a man younger than 35 in good health.

About this clone: The same CDR3 also results from other DNA sequences found in this sample. The chain joins TRBV10-3 to TRBJ1-6, with D hard to call. V was cut by 3 bases and J by 4 bases, with 7 bases left in between. The CDR3 runs 14 residues. Germline lookup yields CDR1 ENHRY and CDR2 SYGVKD. CDR3 DNA sequence: TGTGCCATCAGTGACTCGGTGTATAATTCACCCCTCCACTTT. Translation: CAISDSVYNSPLHF.

The chain employs TRBV5-4 and TRBJ2-1, with a weak D call TRBD1 (5 bases). Germline values: CDR1 SGHNT, CDR2 YYREEE (reference sequence). This CDR3 is 13 amino acids long. Trimming stripped 0 bases from V and 6 bases from J, with 7 bases between. The CDR3 spells CASSLDRPNEQFF. As DNA, the CDR3 is TGTGCCAGCAGCTTGGACAGGCCCAATGAGCAGTTCTTC. Based on the CDR3 plus reference TRBV5-4 and TRBJ2-1, the full variable domain is ETGVTQSPTHLIKTRGQQVTLRCSSQSGHNTVSWYQQALGQGPQFIFQYYREEENGRGNFPPRFSGLQFPNYSSELNVNALELDDSALYLCASSLDRPNEQFFGPGTRLTVL.

The rearrangement uses TRBV5-4 and TRBJ1-1, with D possibly being TRBD1 (6 bases). The CDR3 covers 14 residues. Per the germline V gene, CDR1 is SGHNT and CDR2 is YYREEE (reference sequence). The V gene lost 0 bases and the J gene lost 5 bases, with 11 bases spanning the gap. Here the CDR3 DNA reads TGTGCCAGCAGCTTGGGGACAGTGGGGACTGAAGCTTTCTTT. Encoded protein: CASSLGTVGTEAFF.

V is TRBV5-4 and J is TRBJ2-1; 7 nucleotides align to TRBD1. The CDR3 has 14 amino acids. The V segment lost 2 bases and the J segment 9 bases; nucleotides outside the gene matches: 8. The germline CDR1 and CDR2 sequences are SGHNT and YYREEE (reference sequence). The chain's CDR3 is CASSFQQGPAEQFF. The CDR3 DNA sequence: TGTGCCAGCAGCTTTCAACAGGGGCCGGCTGAGCAGTTCTTC.

This chain links TRBV18 with TRBJ1-4; 7 nucleotides agree with TRBD1. There are 15 residues in the CDR3. Germline lookup yields CDR1 KGHSH and CDR2 LQKENI. V gave up 1 base and J gave up 7 bases; unmatched junction bases: 6. The CDR3 reads CASSPLGGQSEKLFF. The DNA for the CDR3 is TGTGCCAGCTCACCACTCGGGGGACAGAGTGAAAAACTGTTTTTT.

The V call is TRBV6-6, the J call TRBJ2-4; TRBD1 matches at 9 bases. Germline lookup yields CDR1 MNHNY and CDR2 SVGAGI (reference sequence). J was trimmed by 6 bases and V by 4 bases; bases with no gene match: 4. The CDR3 has 14 residues. The CDR3 here is CASSSPGQGNIQYF. CDR3 DNA: TGTGCCAGCAGTTCCCCGGGACAGGGAAACATTCAGTACTTC.

The genes are TRBV7-9 and TRBJ2-1; D remains unclear. Germline CDR1 reads SEHNR; CDR2 reads FQNEAQ (reference sequence). The CDR3 extends over 14 amino acids. The V end lost 4 bases, the J end lost 5 bases, and 12 bases lay between the germline ends. This CDR3 reads CASSSLRTDNEQFF. CDR3 DNA: TGTGCCAGCAGCTCGCTCCGGACCGACAATGAGCAGTTCTTC.

The chain uses TRBV19 and TRBJ1-5; TRBD1 agrees at 7 bases. The V gene end was trimmed by 4 bases and the J gene end by 9 bases; junction bases not matched to a gene: 9. The germline gives CDR1 LNHDA, CDR2 SQIVND (reference sequence). The CDR3 consists of 14 residues. The CDR3 DNA reads TGTGCCAGTAGTACCGAGGGGGCCCGGGGGCCCCAGCATTTT. Protein product: CASSTEGARGPQHF.

The chain recombines TRBV19 with TRBJ1-2, with 8 positions matching TRBD1. The CDR3 loop spans 15 amino acids. After removal of 7 bases from V and 5 bases from J, the junction contained 12 bases not matched to a gene. From germline, CDR1 is LNHDA and CDR2 SQIVND (reference sequence). CDR3 in DNA: TGTGCCAGTACCCAACAAACCGGGACAGGTTATGGCTACACCTTC. Amino acids: CASTQQTGTGYGYTF.

V usage is TRBV19 and J usage is TRBJ1-6; possibly TRBD1 for D (6 bases). The CDR3 spans 14 residues. Germline lookup yields CDR1 LNHDA and CDR2 SQIVND (reference sequence). Trimming removed 7 bases at V and 5 bases at J, with 12 bases between. CDR3 coding DNA: TGTGCCAGTACCGCTGGACAGCATAATTCACCCCTCCACTTT. Translated: CASTAGQHNSPLHF.

The genes are TRBV5-1 and TRBJ1-5; weak D call: TRBD1 (6 bases). The V gene lost 4 bases and the J gene lost 1 base, with 12 bases spanning the gap. CDR3 length: 15 residues. Looked up from germline, CDR1 is SGHRS and CDR2 is YFSETQ. In DNA, the CDR3 is TGCGCCAGCAGCGCCCAGGGACAAAGCAATCAGCCCCAGCATTTT. The encoded protein is CASSAQGQSNQPQHF.

This clone occurred once. The CDR3 loop reads CASSIDNGGDHNEQFF. CDR3 coding DNA: TGTGCCAGTAGTATAGATAACGGGGGGGACCACAATGAGCAGTTCTTC. V usage is TRBV19 and J usage is TRBJ2-1; TRBD2 matches 8 bases. J was trimmed by 5 bases and V by 0 bases; bases with no gene match: 6. This CDR3 comprises 16 residues. Germline CDR1 and CDR2: LNHDA and SQIVND (reference sequence).

This clone was found a few times. The genes are TRBV6-1 and TRBJ1-1; D gene ambiguous. Deletions cut 7 bases from V and 0 bases from J, with 15 bases between. Germline V CDR1 and CDR2: MNHNS, SASEGT. The CDR3 is made up of 15 amino acids. CDR3 coding DNA: TGTGCCAGCACCCAGTCATGGCAGATGAACACTGAAGCTTTCTTT. Amino acids: CASTQSWQMNTEAFF.

The chain couples TRBV5-8 to TRBJ2-4, with TRBD1 identical over 7 bases. Germline V lookup: CDR1 SGHTS, CDR2 YDEGEE. This CDR3 contains 15 residues. Trimming at V came to 1 base and at J to 0 bases, leaving 1 base not matched to a gene. CDR3 residues: CASSLNRGAKNIQYF. The CDR3 DNA sequence: TGTGCCAGCAGCTTGAACAGGGGAGCCAAAAACATTCAGTACTTC.

Regarding this clone: The same CDR3 arises from other DNA sequences in this sample as well. This rearrangement joins TRBV19 to TRBJ2-7; 7 bases match TRBD1. The germline V gene has CDR1 LNHDA and CDR2 SQIVND (reference sequence). The CDR3 sequence is 14 residues long. V lost 3 bases to trimming and J lost 0 bases; unmatched junction nucleotides: 2. The CDR3 region is CASSIGDSSYEQYF. The CDR3 bases are TGTGCCAGTAGTATCGGGGACAGCTCCTACGAGCAGTACTTC.

The chain combines TRBV6-5 with TRBJ2-7, with TRBD1 matching over 11 bases. Germline CDR1 and CDR2: MNHEY and SVGAGI. The CDR3 loop spans 13 amino acids. V lost 7 bases to trimming and J lost 6 bases; unmatched junction nucleotides: 5. The CDR3 loop reads CASTPGTGGEQYF. The CDR3 bases are TGTGCCAGCACCCCCGGGACAGGGGGCGAGCAGTACTTC.

This clone was seen just once. This sequence joins TRBV18 and TRBJ1-1; TRBD1 is a possible D gene (5 bases). Germline V gives CDR1 KGHSH, CDR2 LQKENI. There are 15 residues in the CDR3. Trimming pared 4 bases from V and 5 bases from J, leaving 17 bases between. The CDR3 spells CASSQGLGEITEAFF. The CDR3 DNA follows: TGTGCCAGCTCACAGGGGTTGGGCGAGATAACTGAAGCTTTCTTT.

This clone came up once. The rearrangement joins TRBV10-2 to TRBJ2-5; D unclear. Germline CDR1 and CDR2: WSHSY and SAAADI. V lost 9 bases, J lost 5 bases, and 13 bases lay in between. The CDR3 is 12 residues long. This chain's CDR3 is CARNGPQETQYF. In nucleotides, the CDR3 is TGCGCCAGAAACGGGCCTCAGGAGACCCAGTACTTC.

This chain joins TRBV6-6 and TRBJ1-6; perhaps TRBD1 as D (6 bases). The V gene's germline CDR1 is MNHNY and CDR2 SVGAGI (reference sequence). V lost 10 bases, J lost 8 bases, and 21 bases lay in between. This CDR3 is built from 15 residues. The CDR3 sequence: CATLTKGVEDSPLHF. The CDR3 nucleotides read TGTGCCACCCTTACAAAGGGGGTTGAAGATTCACCCCTCCACTTT.

CDR3 region: CASSRGTGWFYEQYF. CDR3 nucleotide sequence: TGTGCCAGCAGTCGCGGGACAGGGTGGTTCTACGAGCAGTACTTC. J is TRBJ2-7 and V is TRBV6-6; 9 nucleotides match TRBD1. The ends lost 5 bases at V and 3 bases at J; junction bases unmatched: 8. The CDR3 consists of 15 residues. In germline, CDR1 is MNHNY, CDR2 SVGAGI (reference sequence).

The genes are TRBV9 and TRBJ1-1, with D possibly being TRBD1 (5 bases). The CDR3 contains 14 residues. Trimming shortened V by 4 bases and J by 1 base, and 11 bases separated the two germline ends. Germline V gene sequence: CDR1 SGDLS, CDR2 YYNGEE. CDR3 amino acids: CASSPRTQNTEAFF. CDR3 sequence (DNA): TGTGCCAGCAGCCCCCGGACACAGAACACTGAAGCTTTCTTT.

This chain uses TRBV9 with TRBJ1-3; the D is unclear. The CDR3 covers 14 residues. Germline V CDR1 and CDR2: SGDLS, YYNGEE. Trimming cost V 3 bases and J 0 bases, with 7 bases left between them. The CDR3 region has the DNA TGTGCCAGCAGCGCAACCAGCTCTGGAAACACCATATATTTT. The encoded protein is CASSATSSGNTIYF.

The chain is built from TRBV19 and TRBJ2-7; 8 nucleotides line up with TRBD1. Germline V gene sequence: CDR1 LNHDA, CDR2 SQIVND (reference sequence). This CDR3 spans 13 amino acids. V lost 4 bases and J lost 3; bases outside the gene matches: 2. The CDR3, as DNA: TGTGCCAGTAGTACAGACAGGGGCTACGAGCAGTACTTC. Translated: CASSTDRGYEQYF.

This rearrangement joins TRBV14 to TRBJ2-3, with 12 bases identical to TRBD2. CDR1 and CDR2 from the germline V gene are SGHDN and FVKESK. There are 15 residues in the CDR3. The V gene end was trimmed by 5 bases and the J gene end by 11 bases; junction bases not matched to a gene: 11. The DNA of the CDR3 is TGTGCCAGCAGCGTACTAGCGGGAGGACCTCAGGAGCAGTATTTT. It specifies CASSVLAGGPQEQYF.

V usage is TRBV5-1 and J usage is TRBJ2-4, with 7 nucleotides matching TRBD1. CDR3 length equals 15 residues. Losses at the gene ends were 4 bases for V and 5 bases for J; bases not matched to a gene: 9. Germline V gives CDR1 SGHRS, CDR2 YFSETQ. The CDR3 sequence: CASSTFDRDQNIQYF. In nucleotides, the CDR3 is TGCGCCAGCAGCACCTTCGACAGGGACCAAAACATTCAGTACTTC.

Of note for this clone: This specimen includes other DNA sequences encoding the same CDR3. This chain connects TRBV6-1 to TRBJ1-1; D is undetermined. V lost 8 bases, J lost 0 bases, and 4 bases lay in between. Germline V gene lookup returns CDR1 MNHNS and CDR2 SASEGT. This CDR3 region has 11 residues. Written as DNA, the CDR3 is TGTGCCAGCCGGATGAACACTGAAGCTTTCTTT. Translation: CASRMNTEAFF.

A single count supports this clone. The DNA for the CDR3 is TGTGCCAGCAAGACAGGGGGTTCCTACGAGCAGTACTTC. This gives the protein CASKTGGSYEQYF. The V gene is TRBV6-5, the J gene TRBJ2-7; TRBD1 matches at 9 bases. The CDR3 covers 13 residues. Germline loops: CDR1 MNHEY, CDR2 SVGAGI. The trim removed 7 bases at V and 1 base at J, leaving 2 bases unmatched.

The rearrangement uses TRBV5-4 and TRBJ2-7; D unclear. The CDR3 contains 13 residues. Trimming cost V 0 bases and J 9 bases, with 13 bases left between them. The germline V gene encodes CDR1 SGHNT and CDR2 YYREEE (reference sequence). DNA of the CDR3: TGTGCCAGCAGCTTGGCTCCGGAAACGGGGCAGTACTTC. Protein product: CASSLAPETGQYF.

The chain is built from TRBV6-1 and TRBJ2-7, with 10 bases lining up with TRBD1. Germline V lookup: CDR1 MNHNS, CDR2 SASEGT. The V segment lost 6 bases and the J segment 2 bases; nucleotides outside the gene matches: 4. This CDR3 region has 14 residues. CDR3 DNA: TGTGCCAGCAGGAGGGGACAGGGGCCCTACGAGCAGTACTTC. Protein: CASRRGQGPYEQYF.

V usage is TRBV5-3 and J usage is TRBJ2-1, with 14 bases fitting TRBD2. TRBV5-3 is noted as an ORF with a role that remains uncertain. The CDR3 contains 17 residues. V lost 1 base, J lost 8 bases, and 8 bases stayed unmatched. The CDR3 region has the DNA TGTGCCAGAAGCTTGCGACTAGCGGGAGGGCCTGAGGATGAGCAGTTCTTC. Translated, it gives CARSLRLAGGPEDEQFF.